This T cell receptor (beta chain) derives from a study of cytotoxic CD8 clonotypes in ibrutinib-treated CLL. From germline, CDR1 is SGHRS and CDR2 YFSETQ. The CDR3 spans 16 residues. The junction had 5 bases not matched to a gene; V was cut back by 4 bases and J by 0 bases. The assay was immunoSEQ multiplex PCR, and TCRdb's table has in-frame clones only and misses some. The repertoire consists of some 120,000 clones, with around 80% occurring once and the leading ten covering 2.5% to 3.5%. The source was PBMCs, collected after 24 months of ibrutinib treatment. The chain employs TRBV5-1 and TRBJ1-4; 8 positions match TRBD1. The receptor comes from a human donor with chronic lymphocytic leukemia. As DNA, the CDR3 is TGCGCCAGCAGCCCTTACAGGGGGTCAACTAATGAAAAACTGTTTTTT. Translation: CASSPYRGSTNEKLFF. Drawing the rest from reference TRBV5-1 and TRBJ1-4, the complete variable domain is KAGVTQTPRYLIKTRGQQVTLSCSPISGHRSVSWYQQTPGQGLQFLFEYFSETQRNKGNFPGRFSGRQFSNSRSEMNVSTLELGDSALYLCASSPYRGSTNEKLFFGSGTQLSVL.